Presented here are 10 T cell receptor beta chains from one specimen sequenced in a study of T cells in narcolepsy. Profiling relied on immunoSEQ multiplex PCR, and the TCRdb table lists in-frame clones only, not all of them. This sample has over 25,000 clones, with about nine tenths found just once. Specimen: CD45RA- memory CD4+ T cells from PBMCs. The receptors stem from a human donor with narcolepsy.

CDR3 sequence: CASSSQGGAMYF. CDR3 sequence (DNA): TGTGCCAGCAGCTCCCAGGGGGGGGCGATGTACTTC. The V and J genes are TRBV11-2 and TRBJ2-5; D may match TRBD1 or TRBD2 (7 bases each). Trimming removed 4 bases from V and 13 bases from J, with 16 bases in between. Per the germline V gene, CDR1 is SGHAT and CDR2 is FQNNGV. This CDR3 has 12 amino acids.

The V gene is TRBV7-8, the J gene TRBJ1-2; 7 nucleotides match TRBD1. In germline, CDR1 is SGHVS, CDR2 FQNEAQ. The CDR3 runs 15 residues. V lost 1 base and J lost 4; bases outside the gene matches: 6. The CDR3 DNA is TGTGCCAGCAGCTTAGGCACAGGGGCTGGCTATGGCTACACCTTC. Amino acid sequence: CASSLGTGAGYGYTF.

This clone rates as medium-sized. The V call is TRBV5-4, the J call TRBJ1-3, with TRBD1 matching 8 bases. Germline V gives CDR1 SGHNT, CDR2 YYREEE (reference sequence). V was clipped by 4 bases and J by 4 bases; unmatched bases: 1. The CDR3 totals 13 residues. The CDR3 reads CASSRDRGNTIYF. Written as DNA, the CDR3 is TGTGCCAGCAGCCGGGACAGGGGAAACACCATATATTTT.

The rearrangement uses TRBV10-1 and TRBJ2-7; D is unclear. Germline CDR1 reads WNHNN; CDR2 reads SYGVQD (reference sequence). The CDR3 sequence is 13 residues long. CDR3 nucleotides: TGCGCCAGCAGTGGGCCCGCAGACCGGGTGCATCACGTC. It is translated as CASSGPADRVHHV.

As DNA, the CDR3 is TGTGCCAGCAGCCGGGACCCGCGAGGATTCTACAATGAGCAGTTCTTC. This encodes CASSRDPRGFYNEQFF. The chain employs TRBV5-7 and TRBJ2-1; D is perhaps TRBD1 or TRBD2 (5 bases each). TRBV5-7 is an open reading frame whose function is uncertain. This CDR3 spans 16 amino acids. Trimming pared 4 bases from V and 3 bases from J, leaving 17 bases between.

This chain uses TRBV5-4 with TRBJ1-3; the match to TRBD1 covers 9 bases. The V gene's germline CDR1 is SGHNT and CDR2 YYREEE (reference sequence). V was clipped by 3 bases and J by 6 bases; unmatched bases: 16. CDR3 length: 18 amino acids. The CDR3 sequence is CASSWRGSTGGLSNTIYF. CDR3 nucleotide sequence: TGTGCCAGCAGCTGGAGGGGTTCGACAGGGGGACTATCAAACACCATATATTTT.

The chain recombines TRBV4-1 with TRBJ2-1; D ambiguous. Germline V gene sequence: CDR1 MGHRA, CDR2 YSYEKL. The CDR3 is 16 amino acids. The germline V and J ends were trimmed by 1 base and 2 bases, with 12 bases remaining between them. The CDR3 region is CASSQGADGAYNEQFF. The CDR3 DNA sequence: TGCGCCAGCAGCCAAGGGGCGGATGGTGCCTACAATGAGCAGTTCTTC.

The V gene is TRBV11-2, the J gene TRBJ2-5; TRBD2 matches at 12 bases. Germline CDR1 and CDR2: SGHAT and FQNNGV. V gave up 3 bases and J gave up 4 bases; unmatched junction bases: 3. This CDR3 has 15 amino acids. The CDR3 sequence: CASSLSSGGGETQYF. CDR3 DNA sequence: TGTGCCAGCAGCTTGTCTAGCGGGGGGGGAGAGACCCAGTACTTC. The full variable domain, with the rest looked up from reference TRBV11-2 and TRBJ2-5, is EAGVAQSPRYKIIEKRQSVAFWCNPISGHATLYWYQQILGQGPKLLIQFQNNGVVDDSQLPKDRFSAERLKGVDSTLKIQPAKLEDSAVYLCASSLSSGGGETQYFGPGTRLLVL.

The chain joins TRBV5-1 to TRBJ2-2, with a possible D match to TRBD1 (5 bases). V dropped 4 bases and J dropped 6 bases, with 16 bases sitting between them. The CDR3 length is 15 residues. Germline-derived CDR1 and CDR2 are SGHRS and YFSETQ. The chain's CDR3 is CASSPFQGSSGELFF. For the CDR3, the DNA is TGCGCCAGCAGCCCCTTCCAGGGAAGTTCCGGGGAGCTGTTTTTT.

The CDR3 reads CASSDQGGTDTQYF. CDR3 DNA: TGTGCCAGCAGTGACCAGGGTGGCACAGATACGCAGTATTTT. The chain combines TRBV2 with TRBJ2-3; D is possibly TRBD1 (5 bases). V was shortened by 3 bases and J by 1 base, with 8 bases between the two germline ends. Germline CDR1 SNHLY, CDR2 FYNNEI. This CDR3 spans 14 amino acids.